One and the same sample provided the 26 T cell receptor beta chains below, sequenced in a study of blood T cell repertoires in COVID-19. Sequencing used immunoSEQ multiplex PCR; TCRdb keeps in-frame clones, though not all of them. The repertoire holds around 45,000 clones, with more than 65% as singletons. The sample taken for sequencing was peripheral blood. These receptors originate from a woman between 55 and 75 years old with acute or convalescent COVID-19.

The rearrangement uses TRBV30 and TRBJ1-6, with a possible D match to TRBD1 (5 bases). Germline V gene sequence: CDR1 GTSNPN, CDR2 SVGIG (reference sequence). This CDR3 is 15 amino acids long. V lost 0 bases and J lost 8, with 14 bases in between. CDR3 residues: CAWSVQPSQDSPLHF. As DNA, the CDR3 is TGTGCCTGGAGTGTACAACCGTCACAGGATTCACCCCTCCACTTT.

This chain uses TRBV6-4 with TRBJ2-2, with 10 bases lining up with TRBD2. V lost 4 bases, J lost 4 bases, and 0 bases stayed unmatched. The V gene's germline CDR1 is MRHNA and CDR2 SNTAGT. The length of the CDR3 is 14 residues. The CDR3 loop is CASSGLAGTGELFF. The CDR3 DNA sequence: TGTGCCAGCAGTGGACTAGCGGGCACCGGGGAGCTGTTTTTT.

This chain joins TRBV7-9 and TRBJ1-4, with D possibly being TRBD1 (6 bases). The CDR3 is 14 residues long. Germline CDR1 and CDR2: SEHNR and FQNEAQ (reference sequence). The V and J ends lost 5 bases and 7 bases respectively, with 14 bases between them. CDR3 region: CASSDGQPFEKLFF. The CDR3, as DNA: TGTGCCAGCAGCGATGGACAGCCCTTTGAAAAACTGTTTTTT.

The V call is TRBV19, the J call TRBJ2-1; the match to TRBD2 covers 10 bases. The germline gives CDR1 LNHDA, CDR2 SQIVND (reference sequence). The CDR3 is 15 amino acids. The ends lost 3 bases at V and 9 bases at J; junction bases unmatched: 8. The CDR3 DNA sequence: TGTGCCAGTAGTATCCGAGCGGGGGGGCCAGGTGAGCAGTTCTTC. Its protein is CASSIRAGGPGEQFF.

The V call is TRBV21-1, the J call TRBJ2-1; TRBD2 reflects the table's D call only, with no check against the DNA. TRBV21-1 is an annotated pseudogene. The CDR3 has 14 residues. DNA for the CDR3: TGTGCCAGCAGCCCCCTTAGCGGACTGAATGAGCAGTTCTTC. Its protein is CASSPLSGLNEQFF.

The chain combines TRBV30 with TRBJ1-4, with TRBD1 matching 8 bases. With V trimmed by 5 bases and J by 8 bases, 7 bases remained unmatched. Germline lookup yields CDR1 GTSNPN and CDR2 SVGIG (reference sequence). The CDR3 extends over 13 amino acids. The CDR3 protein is CAWADRGNEKLFF. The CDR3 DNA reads TGTGCCTGGGCCGACAGGGGAAACGAAAAACTGTTTTTT. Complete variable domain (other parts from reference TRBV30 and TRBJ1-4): SQTIHQWPATLVQPVGSPLSLECTVEGTSNPNLYWYRQAAGRGLQLLFYSVGIGQISSEVPQNLSASRPQDRQFILSSKKLLLSDSGFYLCAWADRGNEKLFFGSGTQLSVL.

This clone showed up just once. CDR3 in amino acids: CASSYNRGYGYTF. The CDR3, as DNA: TGTGCCAGCAGCTATAACAGGGGCTATGGCTACACCTTC. The V gene is TRBV7-2, the J gene TRBJ1-2, with 7 bases that match TRBD1. Looked up from germline, CDR1 is SGHTA and CDR2 is FQGNSA. The CDR3 sequence is 13 residues long. The V gene end was trimmed by 4 bases and the J gene end by 4 bases; junction bases not matched to a gene: 3.

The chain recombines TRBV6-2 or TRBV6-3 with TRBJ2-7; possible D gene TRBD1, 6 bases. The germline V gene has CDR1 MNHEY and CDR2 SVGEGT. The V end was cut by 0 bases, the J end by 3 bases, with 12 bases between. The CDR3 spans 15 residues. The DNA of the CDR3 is TGTGCCAGCAGTTACTCGGGGGCTCGGGGCTACGAGCAGTACTTC. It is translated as CASSYSGARGYEQYF.

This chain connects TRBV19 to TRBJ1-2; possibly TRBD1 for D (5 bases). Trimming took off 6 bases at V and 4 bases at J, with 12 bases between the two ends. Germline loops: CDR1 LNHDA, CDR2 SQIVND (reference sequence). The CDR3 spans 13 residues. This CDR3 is CASRQEISYGYTF. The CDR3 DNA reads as TGTGCCAGTAGACAGGAGATCTCCTATGGCTACACCTTC.

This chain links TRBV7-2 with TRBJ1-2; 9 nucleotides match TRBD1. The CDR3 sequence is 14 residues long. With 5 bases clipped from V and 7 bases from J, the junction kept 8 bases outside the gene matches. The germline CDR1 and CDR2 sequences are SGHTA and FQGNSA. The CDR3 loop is CASSPLGQGTGYTF. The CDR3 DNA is TGTGCCAGCAGCCCGTTGGGACAGGGTACTGGCTACACCTTC.

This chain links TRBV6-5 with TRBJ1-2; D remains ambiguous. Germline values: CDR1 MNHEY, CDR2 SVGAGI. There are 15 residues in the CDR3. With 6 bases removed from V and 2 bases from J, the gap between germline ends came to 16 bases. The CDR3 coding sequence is TGTGCCAGCAGCGCAAATGCATGGCAGAACTATGGCTACACCTTC. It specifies CASSANAWQNYGYTF.

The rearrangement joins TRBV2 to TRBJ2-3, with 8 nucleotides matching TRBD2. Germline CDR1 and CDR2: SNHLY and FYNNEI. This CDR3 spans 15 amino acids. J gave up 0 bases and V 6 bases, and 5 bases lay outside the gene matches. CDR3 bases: TGTGCCAGCAGCCCAGCGGGGGCCAGCACAGATACGCAGTATTTT. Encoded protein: CASSPAGASTDTQYF. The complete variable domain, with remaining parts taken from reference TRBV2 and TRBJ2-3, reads EPEVTQTPSHQVTQMGQEVILRCVPISNHLYFYWYRQILGQKVEFLVSFYNNEISEKSEIFDDQFSVERPDGSNFTLKIRSTKLEDSAMYFCASSPAGASTDTQYFGPGTRLTVL.

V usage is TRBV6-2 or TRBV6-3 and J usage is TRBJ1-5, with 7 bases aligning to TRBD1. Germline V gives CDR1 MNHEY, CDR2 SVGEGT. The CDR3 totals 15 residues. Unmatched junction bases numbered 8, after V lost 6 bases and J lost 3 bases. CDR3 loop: CASSITGTANQPQHF. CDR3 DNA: TGTGCCAGCAGCATCACCGGGACAGCCAATCAGCCCCAGCATTTT.

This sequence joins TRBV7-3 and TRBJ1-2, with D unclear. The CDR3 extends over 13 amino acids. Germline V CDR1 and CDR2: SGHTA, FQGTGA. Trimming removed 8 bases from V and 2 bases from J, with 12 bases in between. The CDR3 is CASGPAANYGYTF. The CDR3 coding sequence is TGTGCCAGCGGTCCGGCGGCGAACTATGGCTACACCTTC.

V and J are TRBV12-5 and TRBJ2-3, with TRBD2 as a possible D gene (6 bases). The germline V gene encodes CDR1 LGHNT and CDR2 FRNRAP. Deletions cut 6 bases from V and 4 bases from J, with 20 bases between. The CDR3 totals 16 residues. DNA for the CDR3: TGTGCTAGTGGACTCGCGGGGCTGGTCAGCGCAGATACGCAGTATTTT. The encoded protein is CASGLAGLVSADTQYF.

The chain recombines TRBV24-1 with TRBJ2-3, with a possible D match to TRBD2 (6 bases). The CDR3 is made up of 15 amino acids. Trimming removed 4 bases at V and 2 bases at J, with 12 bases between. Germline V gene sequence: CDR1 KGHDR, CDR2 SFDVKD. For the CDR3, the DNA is TGTGCCACCAGTGACCGCGGGACCTACACAGATACGCAGTATTTT. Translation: CATSDRGTYTDTQYF.

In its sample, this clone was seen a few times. CDR3 protein: CASSDRNTGELFF. CDR3 DNA: TGTGCCAGCAGCGACAGGAACACCGGGGAGCTGTTTTTT. The chain employs TRBV27 and TRBJ2-2; tentative D call: TRBD1 (5 bases). The CDR3 runs to 13 residues. Per the germline V gene, CDR1 is MNHEY and CDR2 is SMNVEV (reference sequence). With 6 bases removed from V and 1 base from J, the gap between germline ends came to 6 bases.

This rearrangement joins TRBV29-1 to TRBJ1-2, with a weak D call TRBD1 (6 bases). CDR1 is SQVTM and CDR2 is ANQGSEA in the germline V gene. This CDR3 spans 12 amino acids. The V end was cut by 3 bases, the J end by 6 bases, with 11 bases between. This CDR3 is CSVDVTGDGYTF. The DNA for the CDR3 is TGCAGCGTTGATGTGACAGGCGATGGCTACACCTTC.

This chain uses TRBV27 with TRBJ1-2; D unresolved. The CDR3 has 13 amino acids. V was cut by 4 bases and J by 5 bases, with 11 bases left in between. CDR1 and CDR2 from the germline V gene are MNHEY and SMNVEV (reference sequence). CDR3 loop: CASSSDSVYGYTF. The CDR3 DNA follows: TGTGCCAGCAGTTCGGACTCAGTATATGGCTACACCTTC.

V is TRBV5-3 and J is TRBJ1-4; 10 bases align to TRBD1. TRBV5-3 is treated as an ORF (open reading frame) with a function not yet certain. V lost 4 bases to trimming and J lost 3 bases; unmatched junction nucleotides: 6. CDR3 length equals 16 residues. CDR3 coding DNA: TGTGCCAGAAGCGTGGACAGGGGGGCTCCTAATGAAAAACTGTTTTTT. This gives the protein CARSVDRGAPNEKLFF.

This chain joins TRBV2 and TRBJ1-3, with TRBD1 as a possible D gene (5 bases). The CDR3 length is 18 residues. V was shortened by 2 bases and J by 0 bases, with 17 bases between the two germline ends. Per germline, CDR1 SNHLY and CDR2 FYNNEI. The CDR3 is CASSEWDSSSFSGNTIYF. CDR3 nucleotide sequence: TGTGCCAGCAGTGAATGGGACTCCAGCAGCTTCTCTGGAAACACCATATATTTT. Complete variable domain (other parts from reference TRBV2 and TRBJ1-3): EPEVTQTPSHQVTQMGQEVILRCVPISNHLYFYWYRQILGQKVEFLVSFYNNEISEKSEIFDDQFSVERPDGSNFTLKIRSTKLEDSAMYFCASSEWDSSSFSGNTIYFGEGSWLTVV.

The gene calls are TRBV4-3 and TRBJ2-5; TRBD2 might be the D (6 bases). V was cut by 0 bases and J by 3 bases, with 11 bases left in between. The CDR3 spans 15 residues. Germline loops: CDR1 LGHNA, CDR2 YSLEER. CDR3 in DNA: TGCGCCAGCAGCCAAGATTTGGGGGAGGAAGAGACCCAGTACTTC. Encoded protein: CASSQDLGEEETQYF.

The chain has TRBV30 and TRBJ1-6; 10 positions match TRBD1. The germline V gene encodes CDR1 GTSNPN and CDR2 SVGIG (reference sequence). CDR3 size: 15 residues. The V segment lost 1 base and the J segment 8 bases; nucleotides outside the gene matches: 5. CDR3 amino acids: CAWSAWGTGDSPLHF. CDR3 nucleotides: TGTGCCTGGAGTGCTTGGGGGACAGGGGATTCACCCCTCCACTTT. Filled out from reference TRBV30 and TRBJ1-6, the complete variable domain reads SQTIHQWPATLVQPVGSPLSLECTVEGTSNPNLYWYRQAAGRGLQLLFYSVGIGQISSEVPQNLSASRPQDRQFILSSKKLLLSDSGFYLCAWSAWGTGDSPLHFGNGTRLTVT.

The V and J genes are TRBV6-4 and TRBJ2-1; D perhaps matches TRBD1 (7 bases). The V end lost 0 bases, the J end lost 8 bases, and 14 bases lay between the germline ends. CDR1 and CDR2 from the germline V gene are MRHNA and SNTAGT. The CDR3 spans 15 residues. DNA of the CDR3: TGTGCCAGCAGTGACTCTGTTGGAGGGGGCCATGAGCAGTTCTTC. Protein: CASSDSVGGGHEQFF.

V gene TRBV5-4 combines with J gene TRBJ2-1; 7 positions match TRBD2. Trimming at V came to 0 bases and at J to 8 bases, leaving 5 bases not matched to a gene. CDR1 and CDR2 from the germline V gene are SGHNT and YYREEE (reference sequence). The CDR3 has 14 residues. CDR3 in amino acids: CASSLEAGVDEQFF. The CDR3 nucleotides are TGTGCCAGCAGCTTGGAGGCGGGGGTTGATGAGCAGTTCTTC.

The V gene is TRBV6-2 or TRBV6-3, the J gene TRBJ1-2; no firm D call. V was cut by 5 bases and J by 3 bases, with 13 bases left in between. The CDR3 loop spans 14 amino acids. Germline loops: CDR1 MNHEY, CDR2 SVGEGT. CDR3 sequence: CASSGPTGHYGYTF. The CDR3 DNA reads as TGTGCCAGCAGTGGGCCCACTGGTCACTATGGCTACACCTTC.